This T cell receptor (beta chain) was retrieved from a study of hypomethylating agent response in myelodysplastic syndrome. Two replicates of around 200 ng each gave 400 ng DNA per sample, survey resolution. The repertoire was sequenced with immunoSEQ multiplex PCR; TCRdb's copy has only in-frame clones and lacks some. The table has thousands of clones, approximately 90% seen once. On this clone: Its target is unknown.

With 3 bases removed from V and 2 bases from J, the gap between germline ends came to 10 bases. The germline CDR1 and CDR2 sequences are MNHNS and SASEGT. The CDR3 totals 14 residues. Findings of the study overall: Whether shared GLIPH2 clusters recognize novel MDS antigens was not confirmed.

The chain joins TRBV6-1 to TRBJ1-1; a possible D gene is TRBD1 (6 bases). This clonotype was sampled from a human donor with myelodysplastic syndrome. The sample consisted of bone marrow, taken before or after starting hypomethylating agent treatment for myelodysplastic syndrome (not recorded which). For the CDR3, the DNA is TGTGCCAGCAGTGATCACAGGGCCAACACTGAAGCTTTCTTT. Translating gives CASSDHRANTEAFF.